These T cell receptor beta chains were read from a single sample in a study of blood T cells in healthy people across ages. MiXCR, applied by TCRdb to the 5' RACE reads, yields one record per CDR3 protein. In the table there are about 1,000,000 distinct CDR3 sequences, 40% to 45% of which are singletons. Input material: blood. All receptors derive from a woman aged 55-75 years in good health. CDR3s include the opening cysteine and the closing phenylalanine or tryptophan. The order of the fields is D gene, V gene, J gene, clone size, CDR3 protein, CDR3 DNA. The D gene is left open where the match is weak. Part of the rows lack a size; the others show once, few, many or a class for expanded clones.

d_call: TRBD2
v_call: TRBV20-1
j_call: TRBJ2-1
clone_size: once
cdr3_aa: CSATGLAGPPVNEQFF
cdr3_nt: TGCAGTGCTACCGGACTAGCGGGACCCCCGGTCAATGAGCAGTTCTTC

d_call: TRBD1
v_call: TRBV27
j_call: TRBJ2-1
clone_size: few
cdr3_aa: CASNRPDRVGNEQFF
cdr3_nt: TGTGCCAGCAATAGGCCAGACAGGGTCGGGAATGAGCAGTTCTTC

d_call: TRBD1
v_call: TRBV20-1
j_call: TRBJ2-2
clone_size: -
cdr3_aa: CSARAPRQGPNTGELFF
cdr3_nt: TGCAGTGCTAGAGCCCCTCGACAGGGCCCGAACACCGGGGAGCTGTTTTTT

d_call: TRBD2
v_call: TRBV15
j_call: TRBJ2-7
clone_size: -
cdr3_aa: CATSRGRERLAGGFYEQYF
cdr3_nt: TGTGCCACCAGCAGAGGAAGAGAGAGACTAGCGGGAGGATTTTACGAGCAGTACTTC

d_call: -
v_call: TRBV11-2
j_call: TRBJ2-5
clone_size: -
cdr3_aa: CASSPTGFGGETQYF
cdr3_nt: TGTGCCAGCAGCCCTACAGGGTTTGGGGGGGAGACCCAGTACTTC

d_call: -
v_call: TRBV2
j_call: TRBJ1-2
clone_size: -
cdr3_aa: CADNGDGYTF
cdr3_nt: TGTGCCGACAACGGAGATGGCTACACCTTC

d_call: -
v_call: TRBV9
j_call: TRBJ1-2
clone_size: -
cdr3_aa: CASSAAGVHRTGGYTF
cdr3_nt: TGTGCCAGCAGCGCTGCAGGGGTTCACCGGACCGGGGGCTACACCTTC

d_call: -
v_call: TRBV2
j_call: TRBJ1-1
clone_size: -
cdr3_aa: CASSDRSAQNTEAFF
cdr3_nt: TGTGCCAGCAGTGACAGGTCAGCCCAGAACACTGAAGCTTTCTTT

d_call: -
v_call: TRBV20-1
j_call: TRBJ1-5
clone_size: -
cdr3_aa: CSAKMSRSSNQPQHF
cdr3_nt: TGCAGTGCTAAGATGTCCAGGAGTAGCAATCAGCCCCAGCATTTT

d_call: -
v_call: TRBV5-6
j_call: TRBJ1-6
clone_size: -
cdr3_aa: CASSFGVYNSPLHF
cdr3_nt: TGTGCCAGCAGCTTTGGGGTTTATAATTCACCCCTCCACTTT

d_call: TRBD2
v_call: TRBV18
j_call: TRBJ2-7
clone_size: -
cdr3_aa: CASSTIWGGTSYEQYF
cdr3_nt: TGTGCCAGCTCAACAATCTGGGGAGGGACCTCCTACGAGCAGTACTTC

d_call: TRBD2
v_call: TRBV7-8
j_call: TRBJ2-3
clone_size: -
cdr3_aa: CASSSWTSGIGTDTQYF
cdr3_nt: TGTGCCAGCAGCTCCTGGACTAGCGGGATTGGCACAGATACGCAGTATTTT

d_call: -
v_call: TRBV9
j_call: TRBJ2-2
clone_size: once
cdr3_aa: CASSVGNNFRELFF
cdr3_nt: TGTGCCAGCAGCGTTGGGAACAATTTCAGGGAGCTGTTTTTT

d_call: TRBD1
v_call: TRBV29-1
j_call: TRBJ2-7
clone_size: -
cdr3_aa: CSAATGVNEQYF
cdr3_nt: TGCAGCGCAGCAACAGGGGTGAACGAGCAGTACTTC

d_call: TRBD2
v_call: TRBV3-1
j_call: TRBJ2-3
clone_size: few
cdr3_aa: CASSFGLGASTDTQYF
cdr3_nt: TGTGCCAGCAGCTTCGGACTAGGGGCTAGCACAGATACGCAGTATTTT

d_call: -
v_call: TRBV25-1
j_call: TRBJ1-3
clone_size: -
cdr3_aa: CASSEFHGSGNTIYF
cdr3_nt: TGTGCCAGCAGTGAATTCCACGGATCCGGAAACACCATATATTTT

d_call: TRBD2
v_call: TRBV29-1
j_call: TRBJ2-1
clone_size: -
cdr3_aa: CSVLGQTMISGRTSKQFF
cdr3_nt: TGCAGCGTTTTGGGACAGACTATGATTAGCGGGAGGACCAGTAAGCAGTTCTTC

d_call: -
v_call: TRBV7-8
j_call: TRBJ1-2
clone_size: -
cdr3_aa: CASGLDIANYGYTF
cdr3_nt: TGTGCCAGCGGCTTGGACATAGCTAACTATGGCTACACCTTC

d_call: -
v_call: TRBV6-2/TRBV6-3
j_call: TRBJ2-3
clone_size: -
cdr3_aa: CASSQHAPTDTQYF
cdr3_nt: TGTGCCAGCAGCCAGCATGCACCCACAGATACGCAGTATTTT

d_call: -
v_call: TRBV11-2
j_call: TRBJ2-3
clone_size: -
cdr3_aa: CASSLLIQADTQYF
cdr3_nt: TGTGCCAGCAGCTTACTGATCCAGGCAGATACGCAGTATTTT

d_call: TRBD2
v_call: TRBV20-1
j_call: TRBJ2-1
clone_size: -
cdr3_aa: CSARPGLDYNEQFF
cdr3_nt: TGCAGTGCTAGACCGGGACTAGACTACAATGAGCAGTTCTTC

d_call: -
v_call: TRBV7-9
j_call: TRBJ1-2
clone_size: -
cdr3_aa: CASSARQSYGYTF
cdr3_nt: TGTGCCAGCAGCGCGAGGCAGTCCTATGGCTACACCTTC

d_call: -
v_call: TRBV6-5
j_call: TRBJ2-1
clone_size: -
cdr3_aa: CASSYSRLGGNEQFF
cdr3_nt: TGTGCCAGCAGTTACTCGAGACTAGGTGGTAATGAGCAGTTCTTC

d_call: TRBD1
v_call: TRBV9
j_call: TRBJ2-1
clone_size: -
cdr3_aa: CASSALQGSYNEQFF
cdr3_nt: TGTGCCAGCAGCGCCCTACAGGGGTCCTACAATGAGCAGTTCTTC

d_call: -
v_call: TRBV20-1
j_call: TRBJ1-5
clone_size: -
cdr3_aa: CSAQSGGYSNQPQHF
cdr3_nt: TGCAGTGCTCAGAGTGGGGGATATAGCAATCAGCCCCAGCATTTT

d_call: -
v_call: TRBV29-1
j_call: TRBJ1-5
clone_size: -
cdr3_aa: CSVAGNNQPQHF
cdr3_nt: TGCAGCGTTGCAGGGAACAATCAGCCCCAGCATTTT

d_call: -
v_call: TRBV2
j_call: TRBJ2-7
clone_size: -
cdr3_aa: CASSDPHLAGGSYEQYF
cdr3_nt: TGTGCCAGCAGTGATCCCCACCTGGCGGGTGGCTCCTACGAGCAGTACTTC

d_call: TRBD2
v_call: TRBV28
j_call: TRBJ2-7
clone_size: few
cdr3_aa: CASSFVPNGGEQYF
cdr3_nt: TGTGCCAGCAGTTTTGTCCCCAACGGGGGGGAGCAGTACTTC

d_call: -
v_call: TRBV10-3
j_call: TRBJ2-3
clone_size: few
cdr3_aa: CAISERGFSGTDTQYF
cdr3_nt: TGTGCCATCAGTGAGCGGGGTTTCAGTGGCACAGATACGCAGTATTTT

d_call: TRBD2
v_call: TRBV29-1
j_call: TRBJ2-7
clone_size: few
cdr3_aa: CSGVTGGLSYEQYF
cdr3_nt: TGCAGCGGTGTAACGGGGGGTCTATCCTACGAGCAGTACTTC

d_call: -
v_call: TRBV4-2
j_call: TRBJ2-7
clone_size: -
cdr3_aa: CASSYQDVATSYNEQYF
cdr3_nt: TGTGCCAGCAGCTACCAAGATGTAGCGACATCCTACAATGAGCAGTACTTC

d_call: TRBD2
v_call: TRBV2
j_call: TRBJ2-5
clone_size: few
cdr3_aa: CASTLAGGWETQYF
cdr3_nt: TGTGCCAGCACGCTAGCGGGAGGGTGGGAGACCCAGTACTTC

d_call: TRBD2
v_call: TRBV20-1
j_call: TRBJ2-5
clone_size: -
cdr3_aa: CSAKAPGSGRAEETQYF
cdr3_nt: TGCAGTGCTAAAGCACCAGGAAGCGGGAGGGCCGAAGAGACCCAGTACTTC